Below are 10 T cell receptor beta chains sequenced from a single sample in a study of OX40 agonist ivuxolimab in advanced cancers. TCRdb's copy holds only in-frame clones and misses some; the assay was immunoSEQ multiplex PCR. Of about 100,000 clones listed, approximately 95% are singletons. This material consisted of CD4+ or CD8+ T cells sorted from blood, taken in a trial of the OX40 agonist ivuxolimab. All receptors derive from an adult with an advanced solid tumor such as melanoma, head and neck, liver or kidney cancer.

The V and J genes are TRBV5-6 and TRBJ2-3; D possibly corresponds to TRBD1 (6 bases). V lost 4 bases to trimming and J lost 1 base, with 10 bases between them. The germline CDR1 and CDR2 sequences are SGHDT and YYEEEE. This CDR3 has 14 amino acids. CDR3 sequence: CASSPRTGTDTQYF. CDR3 nucleotide sequence: TGTGCCAGCAGCCCACGGACAGGCACAGATACGCAGTATTTT.

This clone came up once. The chain is built from TRBV7-2 and TRBJ2-3; a weak D match, TRBD2 (6 bases). Trimming shortened V by 4 bases and J by 9 bases, and 20 bases separated the two germline ends. The CDR3 extends over 15 amino acids. Looked up from germline, CDR1 is SGHTA and CDR2 is FQGNSA. The CDR3 sequence is CASSSRESLTPTQYF. The CDR3 coding sequence is TGTGCCAGCAGCTCCCGGGAGTCTCTCACCCCCACGCAGTATTTT.

This clone appeared a single time. V gene TRBV28 combines with J gene TRBJ2-5, with 14 bases matching TRBD2. The V and J ends lost 3 bases and 7 bases, in that order; junction bases with no gene match: 10. The CDR3 covers 17 residues. From germline, CDR1 is MDHEN and CDR2 SYDVKM. Here the CDR3 reads CASSFLGTSGSRGTQYF. DNA of the CDR3: TGTGCCAGCAGTTTCCTTGGGACTAGCGGGAGTAGAGGGACCCAGTACTTC. The variable domain in full, completed from reference TRBV28 and TRBJ2-5, reads DVKVTQSSRYLVKRTGEKVFLECVQDMDHENMFWYRQDPGLGLRLIYFSYDVKMKEKGDIPEGYSVSREKKERFSLILESASTNQTSMYLCASSFLGTSGSRGTQYFGPGTRLLVL.

The J gene is TRBJ2-1, the V gene TRBV28, with D unclear. Germline V gene data show CDR1 as MDHEN and CDR2 as SYDVKM. The CDR3 sequence is 14 residues long. Deletions cut 2 bases from V and 6 bases from J, with 11 bases between. The CDR3 DNA reads TGTGCCAGCAGTTTAACTGGGCGTGGCAATGAGCAGTTCTTC. Amino acids: CASSLTGRGNEQFF.

The chain combines TRBV4-3 with TRBJ2-2; D may be TRBD1 (6 bases). From germline, CDR1 is LGHNA and CDR2 YSLEER. Trimming removed 1 base from V and 5 bases from J, with 17 bases in between. The CDR3 contains 17 residues. In DNA, the CDR3 is TGCGCCAGCAGCCAAGGGACAGCCCGTGCTGGTACCGGGGAGCTGTTTTTT. This encodes CASSQGTARAGTGELFF.

The chain uses TRBV2 and TRBJ1-4, with 7 positions matching TRBD1. The germline gives CDR1 SNHLY, CDR2 FYNNEI. The CDR3 totals 15 residues. V shed 1 base, J shed 4 bases, and the junction held 3 bases outside the gene matches. CDR3 residues: CASSEGSGGNEKLFF. The CDR3 DNA reads TGTGCCAGCAGTGAAGGGTCAGGGGGTAATGAAAAACTGTTTTTT.

The chain employs TRBV7-9 and TRBJ2-2; D not resolved. Germline V gene sequence: CDR1 SEHNR, CDR2 FQNEAQ (reference sequence). The CDR3 has 13 residues. V shed 5 bases and J shed 6 bases, with 10 bases lying between them. The CDR3 DNA is TGTGCCAGCAGCCCACTTAGCCCCGGGGAGCTGTTTTTT. Its translation: CASSPLSPGELFF.

The count of this clone is one. The chain links TRBV2 to TRBJ2-1, with 9 bases matching TRBD2. Trimming at V came to 2 bases and at J to 5 bases, leaving 4 bases not matched to a gene. This CDR3 spans 15 amino acids. Looked up from germline, CDR1 is SNHLY and CDR2 is FYNNEI. The CDR3 loop reads CASSEKRGANNEQFF. DNA of the CDR3: TGTGCCAGCAGTGAAAAGCGGGGGGCCAACAATGAGCAGTTCTTC.

The V and J genes are TRBV7-3 and TRBJ2-3, with 13 positions matching TRBD2. Germline V gives CDR1 SGHTA, CDR2 FQGTGA. The CDR3 contains 16 residues. V gave up 5 bases and J gave up 5 bases; unmatched junction bases: 7. Written as DNA, the CDR3 is TGTGCCAGCAGCCTGAGGACTAGCGGGAGCCTAGATACGCAGTATTTT. The encoded protein is CASSLRTSGSLDTQYF. The full variable domain, in which reference TRBV7-3 and TRBJ2-3 provide the parts outside the CDR3, is GAGVSQTPSNKVTEKGKYVELRCDPISGHTALYWYRQSLGQGPEFLIYFQGTGAADDSGLPNDRFFAVRPEGSVSTLKIQRTERGDSAVYLCASSLRTSGSLDTQYFGPGTRLTVL.

This clone has only one observation. This rearrangement joins TRBV7-2 to TRBJ1-2; D is perhaps TRBD1 (5 bases). The germline CDR1 and CDR2 sequences are SGHTA and FQGNSA. The CDR3 consists of 13 residues. The V end lost 2 bases, the J end lost 4 bases, and 8 bases lay between the germline ends. The chain's CDR3 is CASSLIRAYGYTF. The DNA for the CDR3 is TGTGCCAGCAGCTTAATCAGGGCCTATGGCTACACCTTC.